The entry that follows covers one T cell receptor (beta chain) sequence. Antigen unknown. The sample comes from a study of response to subunit inactivated influenza vaccine. Regarding the study as a whole: Each seasonal influenza vaccination, the authors suggested, recruits few new T cells.

TCRdb redid the calling of the RT-PCR reads with MiXCR, one entry per CDR3 protein. This table holds a few hundred thousand distinct CDR3 sequences, 12% to 15% found once. The sample was PBMCs from blood, taken about 12 days after vaccination. This receptor was identified in a man aged 50 to 59 who received an inactivated influenza vaccine.

In DNA, the CDR3 is TGTGCCAGCACCGGAGGGAATTCACCCCTCCACTTT. Residues: CASTGGNSPLHF. J is TRBJ1-6 and V is TRBV25-1; D remains unclear. This CDR3 is built from 12 residues. The V and J ends lost 7 bases and 7 bases respectively, with 8 bases between them. Germline CDR1 and CDR2: MGHDK and SYGVNS.